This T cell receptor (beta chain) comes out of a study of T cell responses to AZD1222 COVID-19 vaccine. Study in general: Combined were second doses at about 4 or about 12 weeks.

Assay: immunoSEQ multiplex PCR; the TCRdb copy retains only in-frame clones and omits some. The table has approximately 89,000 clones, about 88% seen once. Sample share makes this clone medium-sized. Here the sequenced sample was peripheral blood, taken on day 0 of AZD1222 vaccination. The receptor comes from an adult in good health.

The CDR3 is CASSHSGRSTQYF. The CDR3 DNA follows: TGTGCCAGCAGTCACTCAGGAAGATCGACCCAGTACTTC. The rearrangement uses TRBV3-1 (or the pseudogene TRBV3-2) and TRBJ2-5; no firm D call. CDR3 length: 13 residues. The germline CDR1 and CDR2 sequences are LGHDT and YNNKEL (reference sequence). V was clipped by 6 bases and J by 7 bases, with 15 bases between them.